These 24 T cell receptor beta chains were all obtained from the same sample, sequenced in a study of tissue T cells after allogeneic stem cell transplantation. Method: immunoSEQ multiplex PCR; TCRdb's copy keeps in-frame clones and lacks some. This table holds some 48,000 clones, 73% found once. The sample taken for sequencing was sorted cells pooled from one or two spleens. These receptors were collected from a pool of C57BL/6 mice in good health.

A note on this clone: Genes and germline are mouse. CDR3 residues: CASTSRDRNYAEQFF. Partial CDR3 DNA: TGTGCCAGCACCAGCCGGGACAGGAACTATGCTGAGCAGTTC. This chain links TRBV19 with TRBJ2-1, with 8 bases aligning to TRBD1. The DNA ends 1 residue before the CDR3 does, and the rest of the CDR3 is filled in from the germline J gene. CDR1 FNHDT and CDR2 SITEND come from the germline V gene (reference sequence). J was trimmed by 1 base and V by 6 bases; bases with no gene match: 6. The CDR3 consists of 15 residues.

Regarding this clone: All gene names here are mouse names. The read stops 1 residue short of the end of the CDR3; the missing end is completed from the germline J gene. The chain has TRBV19 and TRBJ2-4; TRBD2 aligns across 10 bases. V was pared by 2 bases and J by 2 bases, with 2 bases of the junction left unmatched. Germline CDR1 is FNHDT and CDR2 is SITEND (reference sequence). The CDR3 covers 15 residues. This CDR3 reads CASSMDWGPQNTLYF. CDR3 DNA (partial): TGTGCCAGCAGTATGGACTGGGGGCCTCAAAACACCTTGTAC.

Concerning this clone: Germline and genes here are mouse. The read comes to an end 1 residue before the CDR3 does, leaving the germline J gene to fill in the end. This chain uses TRBV3 with TRBJ1-4; possibly TRBD1 for D (5 bases). In germline, CDR1 is SNHLY, CDR2 FYNGKV (reference sequence). The ends were cut back, 2 bases at V and 1 base at J, with 5 bases in the middle. The CDR3 spans 14 residues. The CDR3 region is CASSLQGSNERLFF. Partial CDR3 DNA: TGTGCCAGCAGCTTACAGGGTTCCAACGAAAGATTATTT.

In its sample, this clone was seen a few times. Genes and germline come from the mouse. The read stops 1 residue short of the end of the CDR3; the missing end is completed from the germline J gene. The chain links TRBV16 to TRBJ2-7; a weak D match, TRBD2 (5 bases). CDR3 length: 12 residues. From germline, CDR1 is SGHSA and CDR2 FRNQAP. Trimming took 3 bases from V and 6 from J, leaving 9 bases between them. The CDR3 reads CASSFRLGEQYF. CDR3 DNA, as far as it was read: TGTGCAAGCAGCTTTCGGCTGGGTGAACAGTAC.

Concerning this clone itself: Genes and germline are mouse. The read ends 1 residue before the CDR3 terminus; that terminus is restored from the germline J gene. The chain carries TRBV12-1 and TRBJ1-2; a weak D match, TRBD1 (5 bases). Per the germline V gene, CDR1 is SGHSN and CDR2 is HYEKVE. V was cut by 0 bases and J by 2 bases, with 6 bases left in between. The CDR3 covers 13 residues. CDR3 DNA, as far as it was read: TGTGCCAGCTCTCTCGGGGGGAACTCCGACTACACC. It specifies CASSLGGNSDYT. Given in full, the CDR3 is CASSLGGNSDYTF.

This clone was observed a few times. Mouse gene names apply. The CDR3 end falls 1 residue outside the read, so it is completed with the germline J gene. The rearrangement uses TRBV13-2 and TRBJ2-7; TRBD1 matches 10 bases. The CDR3 contains 14 residues. The trim removed 2 bases at V and 5 bases at J, leaving 4 bases unmatched. The germline gives CDR1 NNHNN, CDR2 SYGAGS (reference sequence). The CDR3 DNA, read in part, is TGTGCCAGCGGTGAGAGGGACAGGGGCCATGAACAGTAC. It specifies CASGERDRGHEQY. The full CDR3 protein reads CASGERDRGHEQYF.

Comments on this clone: Any gene name here is a mouse gene name. The read falls 1 residue short of the CDR3 end, and the missing part is taken from the germline J gene. The chain carries TRBV13-2 and TRBJ2-3; tentatively, D is TRBD1 (5 bases). The CDR3 contains 15 residues. V dropped 0 bases and J dropped 3 bases, with 11 bases sitting between them. The germline V gene has CDR1 NNHNN and CDR2 SYGAGS (reference sequence). The CDR3 loop reads CASGDARGGAETLYF. The DNA read from the CDR3 is TGTGCCAGCGGTGATGCAAGGGGTGGGGCAGAAACGCTGTAT.

Comments on this clone: Gene names are mouse gene names. Coverage ceases 1 residue before the CDR3 finishes, and the germline J gene fills in the end. The V call is TRBV13-2, the J call TRBJ2-4, with D perhaps matching TRBD1 (6 bases). Germline V gene lookup returns CDR1 NNHNN and CDR2 SYGAGS (reference sequence). V was cut by 5 bases and J by 2 bases, with 12 bases left in between. The CDR3 totals 14 residues. Incomplete CDR3 DNA: TGTGCCAGCGGACCCGGGACATATCAAAACACCTTGTAC. As protein: CASGPGTYQNTLY. The whole CDR3 is CASGPGTYQNTLYF.

There are a few counts of this clone. Gene names follow the mouse nomenclature. The observed sequence ends 1 residue before the CDR3 terminus, with the missing tail filled in from the germline J gene. The V and J genes are TRBV2 and TRBJ2-1; TRBD1 matches at 9 bases. In germline, CDR1 is LGHNA, CDR2 YSYQKL. The CDR3 extends over 14 amino acids. Trimming removed 1 base from V and 5 bases from J; junction bases left unmatched: 0. The CDR3 DNA, read in part, is TGTGCCAGCAGCCAAGGGACAGGGGATGCTGAGCAGTTC. The encoded protein is CASSQGTGDAEQF. The whole CDR3 sequence is CASSQGTGDAEQFF.

About this clone itself: Germline and genes here are mouse. With the read ending 1 residue before the CDR3 end, the germline J gene is used to fill in that end. V is TRBV19 and J is TRBJ2-5; D perhaps matches TRBD2 (6 bases). The V end was cut by 0 bases, the J end by 0 bases, with 11 bases between. From germline, CDR1 is FNHDT and CDR2 SITEND (reference sequence). CDR3 length: 16 residues. CDR3 loop: CASSIAPGGNQDTQYF. The sequenced CDR3 bases are TGTGCCAGCAGTATAGCTCCCGGGGGGAACCAAGACACCCAGTAC. Filled out from reference TRBV19 and TRBJ2-5, the complete variable domain reads GGIITQTPKFLIGQEGQKLTLKCQQNFNHDTMYWYRQDSGKGLRLIYYSITENDLQKGDLSEGYDASREKKSSFSLTVTSAQKNEMAVFLCASSIAPGGNQDTQYFGPGTRLLVL.

A remark on this clone: The gene symbols are mouse symbols. The read comes to an end 1 residue before the CDR3 does, leaving the germline J gene to fill in the end. This rearrangement joins TRBV13-3 to TRBJ2-3, with 9 bases identical to TRBD2. The CDR3 sequence is 16 residues long. CDR1 and CDR2 (germline): NNHDY, SYVADS. Losses at the gene ends were 5 bases for V and 1 base for J; bases not matched to a gene: 8. CDR3 residues: CASSANWGAGAETLYF. CDR3 DNA (partial): TGTGCCAGCAGCGCCAACTGGGGGGCGGGTGCAGAAACGCTGTAT.

Of note for this clone: Gene names and germline refer to mouse. Read data end 1 residue before the CDR3 end; the end is taken from the germline J gene. This chain connects TRBV19 to TRBJ2-2; 7 bases line up with TRBD1. The CDR3 loop spans 15 amino acids. The V gene end was trimmed by 5 bases and the J gene end by 4 bases; junction bases not matched to a gene: 8. From germline, CDR1 is FNHDT and CDR2 SITEND (reference sequence). The CDR3 spells CASRRDSEGTGQLYF. The sequenced CDR3 bases are TGTGCCAGCAGACGGGACAGTGAGGGCACCGGGCAGCTCTAC.

Concerning this clone itself: Gene labels here are mouse ones. The read halts 1 residue ahead of the CDR3 end, with the missing end drawn from the germline J gene. The chain links TRBV12-1 to TRBJ2-4; D is unresolved. Germline V gene lookup returns CDR1 SGHSN and CDR2 HYEKVE. The CDR3 extends over 14 amino acids. Between the trimmed V and J ends, which lost 0 bases and 0 bases, there was a span of 6 bases. This CDR3 reads CASSLEPSQNTLYF. The DNA read from the CDR3 is TGTGCCAGCTCTCTCGAGCCTAGTCAAAACACCTTGTAC.

About this clone itself: Genes and germline are mouse. Sequencing ends 1 residue short of the CDR3 end; the germline J gene provides the rest. The genes are TRBV3 and TRBJ1-2, with TRBD1 matching 7 bases. CDR1 and CDR2 from the germline V gene are SNHLY and FYNGKV (reference sequence). V was clipped by 1 base and J by 1 base; unmatched bases: 3. This CDR3 contains 15 residues. CDR3: CASSLVQGENSDYTF. CDR3 DNA, as far as it was read: TGTGCCAGCAGCTTAGTCCAGGGGGAAAACTCCGACTACACC.

A note on this clone: Gene and germline names: mouse. The read ends 1 residue before the CDR3 terminus; that terminus is restored from the germline J gene. V usage is TRBV16 and J usage is TRBJ2-3; 12 positions agree with TRBD2. V lost 5 bases to trimming and J lost 8 bases; unmatched junction nucleotides: 5. The CDR3 spans 14 residues. Germline V gene sequence: CDR1 SGHSA, CDR2 FRNQAP. Partial CDR3 DNA: TGTGCAAGCAGCCCCGGGACTGGGGGGAGAACGCTGTAT. Translating gives CASSPGTGGRTLY. Given in full, the CDR3 is CASSPGTGGRTLYF.

To note about this clone: Gene and germline names: mouse. Read data end 1 residue before the CDR3 end; the end is taken from the germline J gene. The chain uses TRBV31 and TRBJ2-7, with D possibly called TRBD1 or TRBD2 (5 bases each). This CDR3 spans 11 amino acids. With 5 bases removed from V and 6 bases from J, the gap between germline ends came to 11 bases. Germline assignment: CDR1 GKSSPN and CDR2 SITVG. CDR3 protein: CAWGGTLEQYF. The sequenced CDR3 bases are TGTGCCTGGGGAGGGACCCTTGAACAGTAC.

To note about this clone: Genes and germline are mouse. The CDR3 protein is CAWTQGSAETLYF. CDR3 DNA, as far as it was read: TGTGCCTGGACCCAGGGGAGTGCAGAAACGCTGTAT. The chain combines TRBV31 with TRBJ2-3; maybe TRBD1 (6 bases). The observed sequence ends 1 residue before the CDR3 terminus, with the missing tail filled in from the germline J gene. The CDR3 loop spans 13 amino acids. Germline-derived CDR1 and CDR2 are GKSSPN and SITVG. V lost 4 bases and J 0 bases, leaving 8 bases between the germline ends.

Only a few counts were recorded for this clone. The germline and genes are mouse ones. Read coverage stops 1 residue before the CDR3 terminus; the germline J gene supplies the remainder. This chain joins TRBV13-2 and TRBJ2-7; 8 bases line up with TRBD1. Germline lookup yields CDR1 NNHNN and CDR2 SYGAGS (reference sequence). Trimming cost V 8 bases and J 5 bases; bases outside gene matches: 3. The CDR3 length is 11 residues. The part of the CDR3 DNA that was read is TGTGCCAGAGGGACAGGAGATGAACAGTAC. It is translated as CARGTGDEQY. The full CDR3 is CARGTGDEQYF.

This clone was found once. Gene labels here are mouse ones. The chain's CDR3 is CASGDRNTGQLYF. CDR3 DNA (partial): TGTGCCAGCGGGGACAGAAACACCGGGCAGCTCTAC. The V call is TRBV13-2, the J call TRBJ2-2, with D possibly matching TRBD1 (6 bases). The read terminates 1 residue before the CDR3 end, so the remaining end is supplied by the germline J gene. Germline V CDR1 and CDR2: NNHNN, SYGAGS (reference sequence). The CDR3 totals 13 residues. The V end lost 5 bases, the J end lost 1 base, and 6 bases lay between the germline ends.

Worth noting for this clone: Mouse gene names apply. Read coverage stops 1 residue before the CDR3 terminus; the germline J gene supplies the remainder. The V and J genes are TRBV13-3 and TRBJ2-5; 10 positions agree with TRBD2. Germline CDR1 is NNHDY and CDR2 is SYVADS. The length of the CDR3 is 14 residues. The ends lost 0 bases at V and 5 bases at J; junction bases unmatched: 0. The CDR3 DNA, read in part, is TGTGCCAGCAGTGATGGGACTGGGGGAGACACCCAGTAC. This translates into CASSDGTGGDTQY. In full, the CDR3 is CASSDGTGGDTQYF.

This clone was counted a few times. These gene names are mouse names. The observed sequence ends 1 residue before the CDR3 terminus, with the missing tail filled in from the germline J gene. The chain recombines TRBV29 with TRBJ2-7; TRBD1 might be the D (6 bases). Germline V lookup: CDR1 MSHET, CDR2 SYDVDS. Trimming removed 7 bases at V and 3 bases at J, with 13 bases between. This CDR3 has 13 amino acids. This chain's CDR3 is CASTRDKFYEQYF. CDR3 DNA, as far as it was read: TGTGCTAGCACCCGGGACAAATTCTATGAACAGTAC.

Concerning this clone itself: The genes and germline here are from mouse. The read finishes 1 residue shy of the CDR3 end, and the germline J gene is used to complete it. This chain connects TRBV12-1 to TRBJ2-5; no reliable D call. Germline V gene lookup returns CDR1 SGHSN and CDR2 HYEKVE. This CDR3 region has 11 residues. V lost 4 bases and J lost 4, with 5 bases in between. CDR3 sequence: CASSLEDTQYF. Partial CDR3 DNA: TGTGCCAGCTCCCTCGAAGACACCCAGTAC.

This clone was detected only a few times. Gene names follow the mouse nomenclature. Sequencing ends 1 residue short of the CDR3 end; the germline J gene provides the rest. The chain carries TRBV13-1 and TRBJ2-7; 11 bases align to TRBD2. Unmatched junction bases numbered 1, after V lost 5 bases and J lost 3 bases. Germline assignment: CDR1 NSHNY and CDR2 SYGAGN. The CDR3 totals 13 residues. The part of the CDR3 DNA that was read is TGTGCCAGCAGACTGGGGGGGCGCTATGAACAGTAC. Its translation is CASRLGGRYEQY. The whole CDR3 protein is CASRLGGRYEQYF.

As for this clone: Here the gene names and germline are mouse. The sequenced fragment ends 1 residue before the CDR3 boundary, so the rest is inferred from the germline J gene. The chain recombines TRBV19 with TRBJ1-4; 11 bases match TRBD1. Germline CDR1 FNHDT, CDR2 SITEND (reference sequence). The J segment lost 7 bases and the V segment lost 6 bases, leaving 5 bases of the junction unmatched. The CDR3 consists of 14 residues. CDR3 sequence: CASTGTGGSERLFF. The DNA read from the CDR3 is TGTGCCAGCACCGGGACAGGGGGGAGCGAAAGATTATTT.